A selection of T cell receptor beta chains follows, all from one sample in a study of tumor-infiltrating lymphocytes in localized non-small cell lung cancer. TCRdb's table, derived via immunoSEQ multiplex PCR, lists solely in-frame clones and lacks some. This sample yields more than 12,000 clones, of which roughly 79% are seen a single time; 2% to 3% belongs to the top ten. The sequenced sample consisted of lung tumor tissue. The receptors come from a human donor with non-small cell lung cancer. Both conserved end residues are part of each CDR3. Fields, in order: clone size, D gene, J gene, V gene, CDR3 DNA, CDR3 protein. D genes are given only for firm matches. Not every row has a clone size; where given, it reads once, few, many or a size class.

- | - | TRBJ1-1 | TRBV28 | TGTGCCAGCCTAGGCGGGCTGAACACTGAAGCTTTCTTT | CASLGGLNTEAFF
- | - | TRBJ1-3 | TRBV19 | TGTGCCGCCAAACGGGACCTCGCTGGAAACACCATATATTTT | CAAKRDLAGNTIYF
- | - | TRBJ1-4 | TRBV5-6 | TGTGCCAGCAGCTTAATCAGGGTTCGAGATGAAAAACTGTTTTTT | CASSLIRVRDEKLFF
- | - | TRBJ2-2 | TRBV6-5 | TGTGCCAGCCGCCCTGACGCGAACGGGGAGCTGTTTTTT | CASRPDANGELFF
- | TRBD2 | TRBJ2-2 | TRBV19 | TGTGCCAGTAGTACAAGCGGGGCCAACACCGGGGAGCTGTTTTTT | CASSTSGANTGELFF
- | - | TRBJ2-1 | TRBV5-1 | TGCGCCAGCAGCTTGGGCGGGTCCTCCTACAATGAGCAGTTCTTC | CASSLGGSSYNEQFF
- | - | TRBJ1-3 | TRBV25-1 | TGTGCCAGCAGTTCGACAGCCCGAAGGAACACCATATATTTT | CASSSTARRNTIYF
once | - | TRBJ2-1 | TRBV19 | TGTGCCATCCTGGGGGGTAGGGGTGAGCAGTTCTTC | CAILGGRGEQFF
- | TRBD2 | TRBJ2-2 | TRBV9 | TGTGCCAGCAGCGTAGTGGGTAGCGGGGGCACCGGGGAGCTGTTTTTT | CASSVVGSGGTGELFF
few | TRBD1 | TRBJ2-6 | TRBV19 | TGTGCCAGTAGACCGGGACAGTGGTTCTCTGGGGCCAACGTCCTGACTTTC | CASRPGQWFSGANVLTF
few | - | TRBJ1-1 | TRBV6-6 | TGTGCCAGCAGTTTACGGGACACTGAAGCTTTCTTT | CASSLRDTEAFF
- | - | TRBJ2-5 | TRBV11-2 | TGTGCCAGCAGCTTTTCCGGGATCCGACGGGAGACCCAGTACTTC | CASSFSGIRRETQYF
- | - | TRBJ2-5 | TRBV9 | TGTGCCAGCAGCGTAGGGGCGCGACTAACCCAAGAGACCCAGTACTTC | CASSVGARLTQETQYF
- | - | TRBJ2-3 | TRBV6-1 | TGTGCCAGCAGTGTGGGACAGCAGCGGGAATACACAGATACGCAGTATTTT | CASSVGQQREYTDTQYF
- | TRBD1 | TRBJ2-3 | TRBV5-6 | TGTGCCAGCAGCTTCGGGACAGGGCGTGCAGATACGCAGTATTTT | CASSFGTGRADTQYF
- | TRBD2 | TRBJ2-7 | TRBV9 | TGTGCCAGCAGCGTAGGGGCGGGAGGCGCCTACGAGCAGTACTTC | CASSVGAGGAYEQYF
- | - | TRBJ1-1 | TRBV19 | TGTGCCAGTAGTATTCGGATGAACACTGAAGCTTTCTTT | CASSIRMNTEAFF
- | - | TRBJ1-2 | TRBV4-3 | TGCGCCAGCAGCTCGGAGAGCCACAGGGCTGGCTATGGCTACACCTTC | CASSSESHRAGYGYTF
once | TRBD1 | TRBJ2-7 | TRBV5-5 | TGTGCCAGCAGTCCTGATAGTGGGACAGGGTTATACGAGCAGTACTTC | CASSPDSGTGLYEQYF
- | TRBD1 | TRBJ2-2 | TRBV6-1 | TGTGCCAGCAGTGAAAGGACAGGGGGAACGAACACCGGGGAGCTGTTTTTT | CASSERTGGTNTGELFF
- | - | TRBJ2-5 | TRBV30 | TGTGCCTGGAAGGGCTCCCACAGGCAAGAGACCCAGTACTTC | CAWKGSHRQETQYF
- | - | TRBJ2-1 | TRBV11-3 | TGTGCCAGCAGATATAGCGGTAAATCCTACAATGAGCAGTTCTTC | CASRYSGKSYNEQFF
- | - | TRBJ2-1 | TRBV7-6 | TGTGCCAGCAGCTTAGGGCCCTTTGATGAGCAGTTCTTC | CASSLGPFDEQFF
few | TRBD1 | TRBJ2-7 | TRBV5-1 | TGCGCCAGCAGCTCAAAGGGACAGGGAGCCTACGAGCAGTACTTC | CASSSKGQGAYEQYF
- | TRBD2 | TRBJ2-1 | TRBV7-2 | TGTGCCAGCAGCATTACTAGCGGAACCTACAATGAGCAGTTCTTC | CASSITSGTYNEQFF
once | TRBD2 | TRBJ2-7 | TRBV7-2 | TGTGCCAGCAGCTGGACTAGCGGAGCCTACGAGCAGTACTTC | CASSWTSGAYEQYF
- | - | TRBJ2-3 | TRBV15 | TGTGCCACCAGCACCCGGAGGGAAGCTGGAGATACGCAGTATTTT | CATSTRREAGDTQYF
- | - | TRBJ2-2 | TRBV5-6 | TGTGCCAGCAGCTTGGTGCCCGTATTCCGCGAACACCGGGGAGCTGTTTTT | CASSLVPVFREHRGAVF
- | - | TRBJ2-3 | TRBV6-5 | TGTGCCAGCAGTTATGGTGGGAGTAGAACAGATACGCAGTATTTT | CASSYGGSRTDTQYF
- | TRBD1 | TRBJ2-7 | TRBV6-6 | TGTGCCAGCAGCCGCGGACAGGGGGCCACCTACGAGCAGTACTTC | CASSRGQGATYEQYF
- | - | TRBJ2-7 | TRBV5-6 | TGTGCCAGCAGCTTTCCAGCCAGCGAGCAGTACTTC | CASSFPASEQYF
- | - | TRBJ2-3 | TRBV9 | TGTGCCAGCAGCGTAGCTGGTGAATTTGTGGATACGCAGTATTTT | CASSVAGEFVDTQYF
once | - | TRBJ2-2 | TRBV15 | TGTGCCACCAGCAGAGCCTCAGGGCAGGGCGGGGAGCTGTTTTTT | CATSRASGQGGELFF
few | - | TRBJ2-7 | TRBV25-1 | TGTGCCAGCAGTGAAGCGGGATTCGTCCCCGAGCAGTACTTC | CASSEAGFVPEQYF
- | TRBD2 | TRBJ2-1 | TRBV7-9 | TGTGCCAGCAGTAGGGGGACTAGCGGGTTCTCCTACAATGAGCAGTTCTTC | CASSRGTSGFSYNEQFF
- | - | TRBJ2-7 | TRBV2 | TGTGCCAGCGGGGGGGCTGGGCGCCCCTCCTACGAGCAGTACTTC | CASGGAGRPSYEQYF
few | TRBD2 | TRBJ2-3 | TRBV30 | TGTGCCTGGAGTGTAGGGCTAGCGGAAGATACGCAGTATTTT | CAWSVGLAEDTQYF
- | TRBD2 | TRBJ2-7 | TRBV27 | TGTGCCAGCAGTCCTTCTAGCGGGGGGCAGTACTTC | CASSPSSGGQYF
- | - | TRBJ1-1 | TRBV9 | TGTGCCAGCAGCGGGTTAGACACTGAAGCTTTCTTT | CASSGLDTEAFF
- | TRBD2 | TRBJ2-1 | TRBV2 | TGTGCCAGCAGTCTAGCGGGTGAGCAGTTCTTC | CASSLAGEQFF
few | - | TRBJ2-7 | TRBV5-1 | TGCGCCAGCAGCGCGGACCTCCCCGTCTACGAGCAGTACTTC | CASSADLPVYEQYF
few | - | TRBJ1-2 | TRBV29-1 | TGCAGCGTTTTGTTCAAGGGGCTTGGAGTAGGTGGCTACACCTTC | CSVLFKGLGVGGYTF
- | - | TRBJ2-7 | TRBV10-3 | TGTGCCATCGGGGCAGTGTTTGGGACGGCGTCCACCGAGCAGTACTTC | CAIGAVFGTASTEQYF
- | TRBD1 | TRBJ2-6 | TRBV5-1 | TGCGCCAGCAGCTATGGACAGGGGGCGAGGGGGGCCAACGTCCTGACTTTC | CASSYGQGARGANVLTF
once | TRBD1 | TRBJ2-1 | TRBV7-9 | TGTGCCAGCAGCTCGGACAGGGGTTACTACAATGAGCAGTTCTTC | CASSSDRGYYNEQFF
few | TRBD2 | TRBJ2-1 | TRBV4-1 | TGCGCCAGCAGCCAAGAGTCGGCTAGCGGGATCAATGAGCAGTTCTTC | CASSQESASGINEQFF
- | - | TRBJ2-5 | TRBV21-1 | TGTGCCAGCAGCATACAGCGGGAGCGAGAGACCCAGTACTTC | CASSIQRERETQYF
- | - | TRBJ1-3 | TRBV5-4 | TGTGCCAGCAGCATCGCCTCTGGAAACACCATATATTTT | CASSIASGNTIYF
- | - | TRBJ2-7 | TRBV30 | TGTGCCTGGAGCCCCGGGGGCGAGCAGTACTTC | CAWSPGGEQYF
- | - | TRBJ2-3 | TRBV5-1 | TGCGCCAGCTTTGGAGGGACGGGTACAAATACGCAGTATTTT | CASFGGTGTNTQYF
- | TRBD1 | TRBJ1-1 | TRBV10-3 | TGTGCCATCAGTGAGCGTACAGGGGGAACTGAAGCTTTCTTT | CAISERTGGTEAFF
- | TRBD1 | TRBJ1-4 | TRBV4-1 | TGCGCCAGCAGCCAAGAAGGATTGACAGGGCTCGGAGAAAAACTGTTTTTT | CASSQEGLTGLGEKLFF
- | TRBD2 | TRBJ2-3 | TRBV15 | TGTGCCACCAGCGACAGATCCGGGACTAGCGGGAGAACAGATACGCAGTATTTT | CATSDRSGTSGRTDTQYF
once | - | TRBJ1-5 | TRBV19 | TGTGCCAGTAGTATCGTTCAGGGAAATCAGCCCCAGCATTTT | CASSIVQGNQPQHF
- | TRBD1 | TRBJ1-1 | TRBV10-3 | TGTGCCATCAGGGGAAAACAGGGGGCAATGGACACTGAAGCTTTCTTT | CAIRGKQGAMDTEAFF
few | - | TRBJ2-5 | TRBV4-1 | TGCGCCAGCAGCATTTCCGACAGTCCCTGGGAGACCCAGTACTTC | CASSISDSPWETQYF
- | - | TRBJ1-5 | TRBV30 | TGTGCCTGGAGCACAGGGTCGAGGCAGCCCCAGCATTTT | CAWSTGSRQPQHF
- | - | TRBJ2-2 | TRBV9 | TGTGCCAGCAGCGTAGGGGGGACCGGGGAGCTGTTTTTT | CASSVGGTGELFF
- | - | TRBJ2-7 | TRBV5-4 | TGTGCCAGCAGCTTGGTGGGGGGAGAGCAGTACTTC | CASSLVGGEQYF
few | TRBD1 | TRBJ2-3 | TRBV7-2 | TGTGCCAGCAGCTTAGCGCCTCCAGGACAGGGTCAGGTTGCTAGCACAGATACGCAGTATTTT | CASSLAPPGQGQVASTDTQYF